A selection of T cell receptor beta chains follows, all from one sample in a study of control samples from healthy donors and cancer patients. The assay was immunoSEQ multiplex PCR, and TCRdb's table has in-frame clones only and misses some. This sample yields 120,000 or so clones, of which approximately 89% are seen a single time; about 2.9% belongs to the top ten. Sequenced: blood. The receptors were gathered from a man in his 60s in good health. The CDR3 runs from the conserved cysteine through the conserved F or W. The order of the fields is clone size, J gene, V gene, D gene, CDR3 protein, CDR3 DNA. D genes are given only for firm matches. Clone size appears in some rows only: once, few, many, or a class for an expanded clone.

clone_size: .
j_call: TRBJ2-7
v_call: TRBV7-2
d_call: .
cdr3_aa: CASSQSRTPPHEQYF
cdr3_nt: TGTGCCAGCAGCCAAAGCCGGACACCCCCCCACGAGCAGTACTTC

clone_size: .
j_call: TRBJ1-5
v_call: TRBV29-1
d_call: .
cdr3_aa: CSAVTGDNQPQHF
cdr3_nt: TGCAGCGCTGTGACAGGCGACAATCAGCCCCAGCATTTT

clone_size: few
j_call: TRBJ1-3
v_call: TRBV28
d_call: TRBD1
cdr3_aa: CASSLSGQGVSGNTIYF
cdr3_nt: TGTGCCAGCAGTTTATCGGGACAGGGGGTCTCTGGAAACACCATATATTTT

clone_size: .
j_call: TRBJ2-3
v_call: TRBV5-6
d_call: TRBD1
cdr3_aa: CASSLGAGTGTDTQYF
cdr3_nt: TGTGCCAGCAGCTTGGGGGCGGGGACAGGGACGGATACGCAGTATTTT

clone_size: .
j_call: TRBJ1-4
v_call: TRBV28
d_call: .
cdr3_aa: CASSFSKSPGDEKLFF
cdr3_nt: TGTGCCAGCAGTTTCTCCAAGAGTCCAGGCGACGAAAAACTGTTTTTT

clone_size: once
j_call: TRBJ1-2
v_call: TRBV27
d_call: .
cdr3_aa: CASSLGVNYGYTF
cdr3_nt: TGTGCCAGCAGTTTAGGAGTTAACTATGGCTACACCTTC

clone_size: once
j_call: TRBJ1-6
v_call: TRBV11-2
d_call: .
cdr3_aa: CASSLGGGGNSPLHF
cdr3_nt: TGTGCCAGCAGCTTGGGGGGGGGTGGGAATTCACCCCTCCACTTT

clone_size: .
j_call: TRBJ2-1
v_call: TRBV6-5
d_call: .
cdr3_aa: CASSPNRVLDEQFF
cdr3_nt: TGTGCCAGCAGTCCAAACAGGGTATTGGATGAGCAGTTCTTC

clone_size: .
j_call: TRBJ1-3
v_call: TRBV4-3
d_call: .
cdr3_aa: CASSQRLLSGNTIYF
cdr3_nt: TGCGCCAGCAGCCAGCGACTTCTCTCTGGAAACACCATATATTTT

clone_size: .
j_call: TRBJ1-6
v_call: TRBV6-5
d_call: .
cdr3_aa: CASSYSRGANSPLHF
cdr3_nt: TGTGCCAGCAGTTACTCGCGGGGGGCGAATTCACCCCTCCACTTT

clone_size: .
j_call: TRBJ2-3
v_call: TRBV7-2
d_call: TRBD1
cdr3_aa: CASSLGGTGPGDTQYF
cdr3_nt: TGTGCCAGCAGCTTAGGTGGGACAGGGCCGGGAGATACGCAGTATTTT

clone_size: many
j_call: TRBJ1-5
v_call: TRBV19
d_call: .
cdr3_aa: CATYPLAGGGNQPQHF
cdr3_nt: TGTGCCACCTATCCTCTGGCAGGCGGGGGGAATCAGCCCCAGCATTTT

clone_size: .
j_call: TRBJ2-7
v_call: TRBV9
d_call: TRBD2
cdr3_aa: CASSVDPLAGGREQYF
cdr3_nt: TGTGCCAGCAGCGTAGACCCTCTAGCGGGGGGGCGCGAGCAGTACTTC

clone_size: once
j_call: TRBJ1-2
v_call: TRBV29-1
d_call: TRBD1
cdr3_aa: CSVGTGTYGYTF
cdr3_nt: TGCAGCGTTGGGACAGGGACCTATGGCTACACCTTC

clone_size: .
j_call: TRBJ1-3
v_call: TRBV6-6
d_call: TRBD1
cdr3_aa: CASSYQGATGNTIYF
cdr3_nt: TGTGCCAGCAGTTATCAGGGGGCGACTGGAAACACCATATATTTT

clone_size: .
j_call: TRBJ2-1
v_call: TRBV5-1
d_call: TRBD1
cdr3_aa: CASSLGGAGNEQFF
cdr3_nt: TGCGCCAGCAGCCTAGGGGGCGCAGGGAATGAGCAGTTCTTC

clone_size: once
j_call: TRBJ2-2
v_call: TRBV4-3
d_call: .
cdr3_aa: CASSQDVGTGTGELFF
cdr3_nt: TGCGCCAGCAGCCAAGATGTTGGGACGGGTACCGGGGAGCTGTTTTTT

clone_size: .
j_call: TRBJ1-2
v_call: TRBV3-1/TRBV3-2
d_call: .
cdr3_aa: CASSQDILSDDYINGYTF
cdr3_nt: TGTGCCAGCAGCCAAGATATACTTTCTGATGACTACATCAATGGCTACACCTTC

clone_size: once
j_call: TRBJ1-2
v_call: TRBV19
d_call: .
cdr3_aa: CASSIRNREYGYTF
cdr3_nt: TGTGCCAGTAGTATTCGGAACAGGGAGTATGGCTACACCTTC

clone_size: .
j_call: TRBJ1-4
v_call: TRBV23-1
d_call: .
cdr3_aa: CASSPFFNEKLFF
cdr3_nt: TGCGCCAGCAGTCCCTTCTTTAATGAAAAACTGTTTTTT

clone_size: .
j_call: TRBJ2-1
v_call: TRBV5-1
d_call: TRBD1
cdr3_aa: CASSLASTQGNEQFF
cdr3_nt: TGCGCCAGCAGCTTGGCATCCACACAGGGGAATGAGCAGTTCTTC

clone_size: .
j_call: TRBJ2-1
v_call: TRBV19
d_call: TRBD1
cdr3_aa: CASSIRDRGLEDEQFF
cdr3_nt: TGTGCCAGTAGTATCCGGGACAGGGGTTTGGAGGATGAGCAGTTCTTC

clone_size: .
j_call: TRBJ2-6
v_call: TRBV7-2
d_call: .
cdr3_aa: CASSTGLAGGANVLTF
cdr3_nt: TGTGCCAGCAGCACGGGTCTAGCCGGCGGGGCCAACGTCCTGACTTTC

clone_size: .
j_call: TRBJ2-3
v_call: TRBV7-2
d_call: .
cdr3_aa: CASRGAGDTQYF
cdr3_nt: TGTGCCAGTAGGGGGGCGGGAGATACGCAGTATTTT

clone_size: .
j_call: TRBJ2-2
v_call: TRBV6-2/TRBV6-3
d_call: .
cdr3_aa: CASSSPNRAGELFF
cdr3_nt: TGTGCCAGCAGTTCACCGAACAGGGCTGGGGAGCTGTTTTTT

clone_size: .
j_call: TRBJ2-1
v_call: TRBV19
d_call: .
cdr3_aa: CASSPLAGTPRYNEQFF
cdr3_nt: TGTGCCAGTAGTCCCCTGGCGGGGACGCCCCGTTACAATGAGCAGTTCTTC

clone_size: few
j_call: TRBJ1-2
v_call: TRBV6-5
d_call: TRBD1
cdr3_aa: CASSRQGKITDGYTF
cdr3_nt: TGTGCCAGCAGCCGACAGGGGAAGATCACGGATGGCTACACCTTC

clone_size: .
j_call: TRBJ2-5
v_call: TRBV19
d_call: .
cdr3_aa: CASSIGRAGETQYF
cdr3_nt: TGTGCCAGTAGTATAGGACGGGCAGGGGAGACCCAGTACTTC

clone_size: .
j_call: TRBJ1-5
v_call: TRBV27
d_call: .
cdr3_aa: CASSFSGGNQPQHF
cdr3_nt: TGTGCCAGCAGTTTTTCAGGGGGCAATCAGCCCCAGCATTTT

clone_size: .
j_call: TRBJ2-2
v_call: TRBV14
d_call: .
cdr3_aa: CASGGHIAPGELFF
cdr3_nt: TGTGCCAGTGGGGGTCATATAGCCCCCGGGGAGCTGTTTTTT

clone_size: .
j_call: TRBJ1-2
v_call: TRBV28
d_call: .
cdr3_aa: CASSLEQGGVYGYTF
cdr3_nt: TGTGCCAGCAGTTTAGAACAGGGTGGGGTCTATGGCTACACCTTC

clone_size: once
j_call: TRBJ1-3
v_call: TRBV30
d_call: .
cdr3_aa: CAWSYYSSGNTIYF
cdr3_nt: TGTGCCTGGAGTTACTACAGCTCTGGAAACACCATATATTTT

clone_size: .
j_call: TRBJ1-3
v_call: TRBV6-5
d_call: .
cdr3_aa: CAIRSRGNTIYF
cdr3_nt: TGTGCCATCAGAAGCCGGGGGAACACCATATATTTT

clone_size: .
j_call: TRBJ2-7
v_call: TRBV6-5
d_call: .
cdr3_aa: CASSLTGYEQYF
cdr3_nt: TGTGCCAGCAGCCTGACAGGTTACGAGCAGTACTTC

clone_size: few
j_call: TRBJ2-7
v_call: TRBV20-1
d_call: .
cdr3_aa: CSAPGTYEQYF
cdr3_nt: TGCAGTGCCCCCGGCACGTACGAGCAGTACTTC

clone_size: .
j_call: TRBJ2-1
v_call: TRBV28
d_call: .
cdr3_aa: CASSFFNEQFF
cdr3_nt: TGTGCCAGCAGTTTCTTCAATGAGCAGTTCTTC

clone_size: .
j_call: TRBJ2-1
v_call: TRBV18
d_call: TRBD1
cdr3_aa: CASSLQGALSNEQFF
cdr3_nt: TGTGCCAGCTCGCTACAGGGGGCTTTGAGCAATGAGCAGTTCTTC

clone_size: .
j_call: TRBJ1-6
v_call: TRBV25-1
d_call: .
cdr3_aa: CASSPGSHNSPLHF
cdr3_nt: TGTGCCAGCAGTCCGGGGTCGCATAATTCACCCCTCCACTTT

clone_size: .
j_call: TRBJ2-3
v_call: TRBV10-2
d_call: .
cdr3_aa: CASREGGVPTDTQYF
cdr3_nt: TGCGCCAGCAGGGAAGGCGGGGTCCCCACAGATACGCAGTATTTT

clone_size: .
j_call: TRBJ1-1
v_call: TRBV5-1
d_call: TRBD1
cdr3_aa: CASSLATGTGNTEAFF
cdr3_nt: TGCGCCAGCAGCTTGGCGACCGGGACAGGGAACACTGAAGCTTTCTTT

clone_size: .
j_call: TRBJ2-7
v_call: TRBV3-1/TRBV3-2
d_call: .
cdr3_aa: CASSQQGLTYEQYF
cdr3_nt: TGTGCCAGCAGCCAACAGGGGCTTACCTACGAGCAGTACTTC

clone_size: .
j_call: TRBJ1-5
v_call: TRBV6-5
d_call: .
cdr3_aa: CASSYSPSGAQHF
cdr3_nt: TGTGCCAGCAGCTACTCCCCTTCGGGGGCCCAGCATTTT

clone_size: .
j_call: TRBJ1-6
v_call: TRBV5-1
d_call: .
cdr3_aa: CASSLEQGGNSPLHF
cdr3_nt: TGCGCCAGCAGCTTGGAGCAGGGAGGGAATTCACCCCTCCACTTT

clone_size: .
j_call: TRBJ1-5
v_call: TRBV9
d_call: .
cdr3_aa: CASSLGISGWDQPQHF
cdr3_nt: TGTGCCAGCAGCCTAGGTATATCAGGGTGGGATCAGCCCCAGCATTTT

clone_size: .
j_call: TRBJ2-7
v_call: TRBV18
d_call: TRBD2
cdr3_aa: CASSPRTSGAYEQYF
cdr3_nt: TGTGCCAGCTCACCAAGGACTAGCGGTGCTTACGAGCAGTACTTC

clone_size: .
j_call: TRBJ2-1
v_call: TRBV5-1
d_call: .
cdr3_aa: CASSLTGQSSYNEQFF
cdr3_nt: TGCGCCAGCAGCTTGACAGGGCAAAGCTCCTACAATGAGCAGTTCTTC

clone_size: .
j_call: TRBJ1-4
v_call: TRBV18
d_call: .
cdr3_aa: CASSLGTSVNEKLFF
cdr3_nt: TGTGCCAGCTCACTTGGGACGTCGGTAAATGAAAAACTGTTTTTT

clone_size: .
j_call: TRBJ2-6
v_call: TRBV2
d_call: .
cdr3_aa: CASRLGVRGLTF
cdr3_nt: TGTGCCAGCAGATTGGGGGTTCGGGGCCTGACTTTC

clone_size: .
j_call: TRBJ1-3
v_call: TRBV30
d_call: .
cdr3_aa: CAWRSPGAGNTIYF
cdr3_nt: TGTGCCTGGAGATCTCCAGGGGCGGGAAACACCATATATTTT

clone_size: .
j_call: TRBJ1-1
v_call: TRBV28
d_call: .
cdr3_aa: CASSLSLSGAFF
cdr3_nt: TGTGCCAGCAGTTTATCTTTGTCAGGTGCTTTCTTT

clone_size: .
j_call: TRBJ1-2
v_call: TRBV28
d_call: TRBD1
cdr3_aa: CASSGGGRSGYTF
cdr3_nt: TGTGCCAGCAGCGGAGGGGGCCGGAGTGGCTACACCTTC

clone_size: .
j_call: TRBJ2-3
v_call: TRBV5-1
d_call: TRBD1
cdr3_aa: CASSGGTGNHRDTQYF
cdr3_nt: TGCGCCAGCAGCGGCGGGACAGGGAACCACCGAGATACGCAGTATTTT

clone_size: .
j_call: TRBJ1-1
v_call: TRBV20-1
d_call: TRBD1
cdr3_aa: CSASLDRGKLAEAFF
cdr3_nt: TGCAGTGCTAGTTTGGACAGGGGGAAATTGGCTGAAGCTTTCTTT